Following are 4 T cell receptor beta chains from one sample sequenced in a study of identical twins. MiXCR, applied by TCRdb to the 5' RACE reads, yields one record per CDR3 protein. The sample has about 200,000 distinct CDR3 sequences; roughly 9.4% are singletons. Sequenced: memory (CD45RO+) T cells sorted from blood. The receptors here all came from a woman aged 18-35 years in good health.

This clonotype was seen only a few times. The rearrangement links TRBV6-1 to TRBJ2-2; D is perhaps TRBD2 (6 bases). Germline CDR1 MNHNS, CDR2 SASEGT. This CDR3 is 16 amino acids long. Trimming pared 6 bases from V and 5 bases from J, leaving 19 bases between. The CDR3 region is CASRLGGLTGTGELFF. CDR3 DNA: TGTGCCAGCAGGCTGGGCGGACTAACGGGTACCGGGGAGCTGTTTTTT.

The sample holds a few counts of this clonotype. This chain's CDR3 is CASSIGPTLHF. DNA of the CDR3: TGTGCCAGTAGTATTGGTCCCACCCTCCACTTT. The V call is TRBV19, the J call TRBJ1-6; no reliable D call. V lost 3 bases to trimming and J lost 14 bases, with 8 bases between them. The CDR3 contains 11 residues. CDR1 and CDR2 from the germline V gene are LNHDA and SQIVND (reference sequence). The full variable domain, completed using reference TRBV19 and TRBJ1-6, is DGGITQSPKYLFRKEGQNVTLSCEQNLNHDAMYWYRQDPGQGLRLIYYSQIVNDFQKGDIAEGYSVSREKKESFPLTVTSAQKNPTAFYLCASSIGPTLHFGNGTRLTVT.

The CDR3 sequence is CASSVQGASGNTIYF. In DNA form, the CDR3 reads TGCGCCAGCAGCGTGCAGGGGGCCTCTGGAAACACCATATATTTT. The V call is TRBV5-1, the J call TRBJ1-3; 8 positions match TRBD1. There are 15 residues in the CDR3. V lost 4 bases to trimming and J lost 0 bases; unmatched junction nucleotides: 3. Germline CDR1 is SGHRS and CDR2 is YFSETQ.

The V call is TRBV12-3 or TRBV12-4, the J call TRBJ1-4, with D hard to call. V lost 2 bases and J 7 bases, leaving 14 bases between the germline ends. The CDR3 loop spans 15 amino acids. CDR3 DNA sequence: TGTGCCAGCAGTTTATATAGGGCGGATGGTGAAAAACTGTTTTTT. This codes for CASSLYRADGEKLFF.